This TCR beta chain was captured in a study of T cells expressing NK-cell markers. This CDR3 spans 15 amino acids. TCRdb re-called the 5' RACE reads and shows each CDR3 protein once, DNA omitted. Here the sample table reports 500,000 to 700,000 distinct CDR3 sequences. The source of this sequence is a man younger than 30 in good health. The chain joins TRBV12-3 or TRBV12-4 to TRBJ1-2; TCRdb calls TRBD1, which cannot be checked without DNA. What was sequenced was blood T cells: a sorted CD56 or NKG2C T cell subset, CD4+ or CD8+ T cells, or bulk PBMC T cells (not recorded which). The CDR3 spells CASSSSPGSNYGYTF.